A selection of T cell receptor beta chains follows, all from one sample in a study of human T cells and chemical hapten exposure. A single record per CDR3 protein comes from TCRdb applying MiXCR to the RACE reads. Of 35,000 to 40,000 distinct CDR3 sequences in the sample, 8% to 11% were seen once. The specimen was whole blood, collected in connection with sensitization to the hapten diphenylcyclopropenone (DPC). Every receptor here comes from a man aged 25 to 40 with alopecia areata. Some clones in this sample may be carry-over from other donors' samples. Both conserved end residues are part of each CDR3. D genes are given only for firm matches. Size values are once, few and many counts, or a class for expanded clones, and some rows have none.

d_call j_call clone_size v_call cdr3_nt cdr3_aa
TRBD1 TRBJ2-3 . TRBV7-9 TGTGCCAGCAGCCAAGCGACGACAGGGGCAGATACGCAGTATTTT CASSQATTGADTQYF
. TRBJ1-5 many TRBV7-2 TGTGCCAGCAGCTTATATTCCGATCAGCCCCAGCATTTT CASSLYSDQPQHF
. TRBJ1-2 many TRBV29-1 TGCAGCGTTGGTGACGGTACCTATGGCTACACCTTC CSVGDGTYGYTF
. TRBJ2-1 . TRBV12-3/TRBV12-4 TGTGCCAGCGGACGCGGGGCTTTTAATGAGCAGTTCTTC CASGRGAFNEQFF
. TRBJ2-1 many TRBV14 TGTGCCAGCAGCCAAGATCTAACGTACCGAAACAATGAGCAGTTCTTC CASSQDLTYRNNEQFF
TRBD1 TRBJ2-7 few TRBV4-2 TGTGCCAGCAGCCATAGGGACAGCCTATCCTACGAGCAGTACTTC CASSHRDSLSYEQYF
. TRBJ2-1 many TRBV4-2 TGTGCCAGCAGCCAAGAGGTTCTCGAATACAATGAGCAGTTCTTC CASSQEVLEYNEQFF
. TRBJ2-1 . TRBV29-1 TGCAGCGCCCTCCGGAGGAGCTCCTACAATGAGCAGTTCTTC CSALRRSSYNEQFF
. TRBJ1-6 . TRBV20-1 TGCAGTGCTAGCGCCGGCCCCGGGGGCAGTTCACCCCTCCACTTT CSASAGPGGSSPLHF
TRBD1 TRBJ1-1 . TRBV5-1 TGCGCCAGCAGCTGGACAGGGTTCACTGAAGCTTTCTTT CASSWTGFTEAFF
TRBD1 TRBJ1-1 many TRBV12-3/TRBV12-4 TGTGCCAGCAGTGAGGGACAGGGATTCGCTGAAGCTTTCTTT CASSEGQGFAEAFF
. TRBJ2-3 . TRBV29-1 TGCAGCGTTGAACTATTGGCCCAACGGTCCGAAGATACGCAGTATTTT CSVELLAQRSEDTQYF
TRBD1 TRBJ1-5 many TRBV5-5 TGTGCCAGCAGCGATACAGGGGGCCGTAATCAGCCCCAGCATTTT CASSDTGGRNQPQHF
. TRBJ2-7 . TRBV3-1 TGTGCCAGCAGCTCCAGCACCTACGAGCAGTACTTC CASSSSTYEQYF
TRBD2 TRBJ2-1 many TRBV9 TGTGCCAGCAGCGATTCTACTAGCGGGGGGGCCACCTACAATGAGCAGTTCTTC CASSDSTSGGATYNEQFF
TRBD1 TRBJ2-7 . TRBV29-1 TGCAGCGTTGGGCAGGGGGCAAGCTCCTACGAGCAGTACTTC CSVGQGASSYEQYF
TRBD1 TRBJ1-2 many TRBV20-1 TGCAGTGCTAGAGCTCCGGACAGGGGGTCCTATGGCTACACCTTC CSARAPDRGSYGYTF
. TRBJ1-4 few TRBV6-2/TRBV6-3 TGTGCCAGCAGTTGGAGGGCTGGTGAAAAACTGTTTTTT CASSWRAGEKLFF
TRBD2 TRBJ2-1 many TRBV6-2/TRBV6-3 TGTGCCAGCAGTTACCGGCGGGGGTCCTACAATGAGCAGTTCTTC CASSYRRGSYNEQFF
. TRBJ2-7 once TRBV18 TGTGCCAGCTCCCTAGGTTCCTACGAGCAGTACTTC CASSLGSYEQYF
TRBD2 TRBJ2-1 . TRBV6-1 TGTGCCAGCAGTGAAAGCGGGGGGCCCCTTCCCTTTTACAATGAGCAGTTCTTC CASSESGGPLPFYNEQFF
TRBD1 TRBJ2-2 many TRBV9 TGTGCCAGCAGCTCCCGGGACAGGGGCACCGGGGAGCTGTTTTTT CASSSRDRGTGELFF
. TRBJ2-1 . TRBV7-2 TGTGCCAGCAGCTATACCCTGGGCGGGGATGAGCAGTTCTTC CASSYTLGGDEQFF
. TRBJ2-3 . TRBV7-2 TGTGCCAGCAGCTTAGACGGGAGATGGGCAGATACGCAGTATTTT CASSLDGRWADTQYF
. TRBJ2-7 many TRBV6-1 TGTGCCAGCAGCGCAATGGTTACTAGCCGGTACGAGCAGTACTTC CASSAMVTSRYEQYF
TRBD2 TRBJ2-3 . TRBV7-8 TGTGCCAGCAGCTTGGGGATCCTAGCGGGAAGCGCCACAGATACGCAGTATTTT CASSLGILAGSATDTQYF
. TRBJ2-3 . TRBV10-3 TGTGCCATCAGCGAACCGGGACTCAGCGTCGATACGCAGTATTTT CAISEPGLSVDTQYF
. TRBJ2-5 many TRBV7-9 TGTGCCAGCAGCTTGGAGACCCAGTACTTC CASSLETQYF
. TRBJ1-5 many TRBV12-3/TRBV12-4 TGTGCCAGCAGCCCGGCTTTCGGGGGAAGGAATCAGCCCCAGCATTTT CASSPAFGGRNQPQHF
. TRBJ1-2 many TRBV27 TGTGCCAGCAGATATAAAGACACGGCCTATGGCTACACCTTC CASRYKDTAYGYTF
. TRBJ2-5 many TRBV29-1 TGCAGCATTAAGACAGGATCAGAGACCCAGTACTTC CSIKTGSETQYF
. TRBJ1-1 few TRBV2 TGTGCCAGCAGGTCGGGGATGAACACTGAAGCTTTCTTT CASRSGMNTEAFF
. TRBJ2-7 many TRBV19 TGTGCCAGTAGGGGGACGGGCGAGCAGTACTTC CASRGTGEQYF
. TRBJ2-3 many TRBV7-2 TGTGCCAGCAGCTTACAGGGGGGACGGGCGGATACGCAGTATTTT CASSLQGGRADTQYF
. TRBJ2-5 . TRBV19 TGTGCCAGTAGTATCGCCGGGGGAGAGACCCAGTACTTC CASSIAGGETQYF
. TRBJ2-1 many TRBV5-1 TGCGCCAGCAGCTTGGGAAGAGCTTATGAGCAGTTCTTC CASSLGRAYEQFF
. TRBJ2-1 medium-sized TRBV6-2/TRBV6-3 TGTGCCAGCCGCTCGAAACAGTGGAATGAGCAGTTCTTC CASRSKQWNEQFF
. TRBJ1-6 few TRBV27 TGTGCCAGCAGTTTAACGGGAGGGTATAATTCACCCCTCCACTTT CASSLTGGYNSPLHF
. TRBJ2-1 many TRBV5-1 TGCGCCAGCAGCTCCGGATATGAGCAGTTCTTC CASSSGYEQFF
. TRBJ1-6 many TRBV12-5 TGTGCTAGTGGTTTTGGCCCCGACAGGCTAGATATAAATTCACCCCTCCACTTT CASGFGPDRLDINSPLHF
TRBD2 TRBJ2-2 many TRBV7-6 TGTGCCAGCAGTAAAGTGATAGCGGGAGCCTCCCACACCGGGGAGCTGTTTTTT CASSKVIAGASHTGELFF
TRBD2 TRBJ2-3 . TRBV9 TGTGCCAGCAGCACCGGGACTAGCGGGCGGACAGATACGCAGTATTTT CASSTGTSGRTDTQYF
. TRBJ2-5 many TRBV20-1 TGCAGTGCTTACAGGGATAGAGAGACCCAGTACTTC CSAYRDRETQYF